The present T cell receptor (beta chain) was sequenced within a study of human T cells and chemical hapten exposure. Time point defined: patch test 1, 2 weeks after DPC sensitization. The treatment denotes: therapeutic diphenylcyclopropenone sensitization with weekly scalp DPC. CDR1 is SGHTA and CDR2 is FQGNSA in the germline V gene. The germline V and J ends were trimmed by 2 bases and 2 bases, with 8 bases remaining between them. This CDR3 region has 14 residues. Study outcomes and limitations: Alopecia in the donors means their immune response may deviate from healthy people's. Among expanded TCRs, significantly more large CDR3 similarity clusters formed than among controls.

This clonotype was recorded many times. The antigen remains unidentified. TCRdb analysed the RACE reads with MiXCR anew, one entry per CDR3 protein. The table shows 300,000 to 450,000 distinct CDR3 sequences, with nearly 5% occurring only once. This chain connects TRBV7-2 to TRBJ2-3; TRBD2 might be the D (6 bases). The TCR sequence derives from a woman in her forties or fifties with alopecia areata. Some clones in this sample may be carry-over from other donors' samples. This material consisted of whole blood, taken in connection with sensitization to the hapten diphenylcyclopropenone (DPC). This chain's CDR3 is CASSLRLVTDTQYF. The CDR3 bases are TGTGCCAGCAGCTTAAGACTAGTCACAGATACGCAGTATTTT.